The TCR beta chain described here comes from a study of shared clonotypes between healthy human individuals. Findings and limits, study-wide: Lower generation probabilities were found for non-shared clonotypes than for those shared by all four donors. Compared with memory subsets, naive subsets generally had larger estimated richness.

TCRdb's table, derived via immunoSEQ multiplex PCR, lists solely in-frame clones and lacks some. The sample has 2 million to 2.5 million clones, about 90% seen once. As regards this clone: What it binds is not known.

The CD4+ fraction was divided into a CD45RA+ naive subset and a CD45RA-negative memory subset. The CDR3 spans 12 residues. Trimming left V 0 bases short and J 4 bases short, with 4 bases between. CDR1 is SGHRS, CDR2 YFSETQ, per germline. The chain combines TRBV5-1 with TRBJ2-5; D not certain. This TCR was recovered from a man between 18 and 35 years old in good health. Some clones in this sample may be carry-over from other donors' samples. Material for sequencing was naive CD4+ T cells from PBMCs. Subset here: CD45RA+ positively selected. The CDR3: CASSLVPETQYF. The CDR3 DNA sequence: TGCGCCAGCAGCTTGGTCCCAGAGACCCAGTACTTC.